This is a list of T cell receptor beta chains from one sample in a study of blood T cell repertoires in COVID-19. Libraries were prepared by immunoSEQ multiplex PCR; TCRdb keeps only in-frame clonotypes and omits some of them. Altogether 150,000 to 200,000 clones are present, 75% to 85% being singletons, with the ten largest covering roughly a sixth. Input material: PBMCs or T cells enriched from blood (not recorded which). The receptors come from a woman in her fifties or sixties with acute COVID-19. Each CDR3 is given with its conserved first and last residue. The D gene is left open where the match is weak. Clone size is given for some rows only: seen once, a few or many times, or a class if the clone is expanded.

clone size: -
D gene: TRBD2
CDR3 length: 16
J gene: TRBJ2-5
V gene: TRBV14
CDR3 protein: CASSRIGAGGSETQYF
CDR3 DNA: TGTGCCAGCAGCCGCATCGGAGCGGGGGGCTCGGAGACCCAGTACTTC

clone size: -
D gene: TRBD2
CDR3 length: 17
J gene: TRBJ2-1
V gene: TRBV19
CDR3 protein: CASSIGAAGGVRNEQFF
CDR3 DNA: TGTGCCAGTAGTATCGGGGCGGCGGGGGGCGTTCGAAATGAGCAGTTCTTC

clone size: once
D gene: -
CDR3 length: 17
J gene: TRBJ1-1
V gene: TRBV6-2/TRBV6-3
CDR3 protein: CASTPAAFPARWTEAFF
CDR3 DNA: TGTGCCAGCACCCCTGCAGCGTTCCCCGCGCGATGGACTGAAGCTTTCTTT

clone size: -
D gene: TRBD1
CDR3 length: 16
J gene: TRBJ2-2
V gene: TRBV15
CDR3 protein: CATSRGYGTGSGELFF
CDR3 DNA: TGTGCCACCAGCAGAGGGTACGGGACAGGGAGCGGGGAGCTGTTTTTT

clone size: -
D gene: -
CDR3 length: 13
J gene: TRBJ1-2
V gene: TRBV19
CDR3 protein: CASSPRAARGYTF
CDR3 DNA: TGTGCCAGTAGTCCCAGGGCAGCACGTGGCTACACCTTC

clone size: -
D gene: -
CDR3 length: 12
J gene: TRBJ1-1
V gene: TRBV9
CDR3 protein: CASSGVNTEAFF
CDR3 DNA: TGTGCCAGCAGCGGAGTGAACACTGAAGCTTTCTTT

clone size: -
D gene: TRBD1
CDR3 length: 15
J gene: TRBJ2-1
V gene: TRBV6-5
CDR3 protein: CASSTRDRGNNEQFF
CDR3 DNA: TGTGCCAGCAGTACCCGGGACAGGGGGAATAATGAGCAGTTCTTC

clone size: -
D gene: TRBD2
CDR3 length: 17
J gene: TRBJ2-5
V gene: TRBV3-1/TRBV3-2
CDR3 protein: CASSQGGMGREQETQYF
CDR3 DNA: TGTGCCAGCAGCCAAGGGGGCATGGGGAGGGAACAAGAGACCCAGTACTTC

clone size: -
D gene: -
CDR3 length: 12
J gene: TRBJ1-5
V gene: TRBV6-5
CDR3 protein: CASSRDWQPQHF
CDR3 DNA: TGTGCCAGCAGCCGAGACTGGCAGCCCCAGCATTTT

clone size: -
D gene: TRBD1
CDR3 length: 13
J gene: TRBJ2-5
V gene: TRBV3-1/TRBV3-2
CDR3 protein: CASSRTGEETQYF
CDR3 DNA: TGTGCCAGCAGCCGGACAGGAGAAGAGACCCAGTACTTC

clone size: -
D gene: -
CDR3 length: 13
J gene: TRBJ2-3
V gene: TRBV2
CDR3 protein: CASKRSLTDTQYF
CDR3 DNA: TGTGCCAGCAAGAGGAGCTTAACAGATACGCAGTATTTT

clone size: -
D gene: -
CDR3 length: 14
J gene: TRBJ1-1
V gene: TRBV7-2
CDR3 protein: CASSLGYRNTEAFF
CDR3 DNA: TGTGCCAGCAGCTTAGGGTACAGGAACACTGAAGCTTTCTTT

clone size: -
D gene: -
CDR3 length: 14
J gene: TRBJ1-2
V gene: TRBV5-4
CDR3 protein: CASSPWGLVYGYTF
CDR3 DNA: TGTGCCAGCAGCCCGTGGGGCTTGGTCTATGGCTACACCTTC

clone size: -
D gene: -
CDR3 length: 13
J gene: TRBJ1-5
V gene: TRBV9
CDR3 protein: CASSVRTHQPQHF
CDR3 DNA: TGTGCCAGCAGCGTCCGGACACATCAGCCCCAGCATTTT

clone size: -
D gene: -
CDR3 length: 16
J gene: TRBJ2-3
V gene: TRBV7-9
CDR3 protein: CASTQTGTRSTDTQYF
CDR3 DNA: TGTGCCAGCACCCAGACAGGGACTAGGTCCACAGATACGCAGTATTTT

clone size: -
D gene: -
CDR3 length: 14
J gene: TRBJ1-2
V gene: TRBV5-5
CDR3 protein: CASIFNPGNYGYTF
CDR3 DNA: TGTGCCAGCATCTTTAATCCAGGGAACTATGGCTACACCTTC

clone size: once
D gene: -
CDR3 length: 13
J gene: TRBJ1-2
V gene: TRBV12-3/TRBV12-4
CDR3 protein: CASTLTGPYGYTF
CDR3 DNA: TGTGCCAGCACTTTGACAGGACCCTATGGCTACACCTTC

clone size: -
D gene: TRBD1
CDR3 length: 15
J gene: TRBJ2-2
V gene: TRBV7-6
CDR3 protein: CASSSGTGYTGELFF
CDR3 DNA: TGTGCCAGCAGCTCAGGGACAGGGTACACCGGGGAGCTGTTTTTT

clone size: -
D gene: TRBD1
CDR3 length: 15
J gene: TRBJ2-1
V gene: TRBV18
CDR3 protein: CASSLDRGTYNEQFF
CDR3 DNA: TGTGCCAGCTCACTGGACAGGGGAACTTACAATGAGCAGTTCTTC

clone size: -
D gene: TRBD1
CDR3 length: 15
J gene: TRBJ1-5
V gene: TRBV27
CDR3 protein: CASSFRQGVGQPQHF
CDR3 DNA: TGTGCCAGCAGTTTTCGCCAGGGGGTGGGTCAGCCCCAGCATTTT

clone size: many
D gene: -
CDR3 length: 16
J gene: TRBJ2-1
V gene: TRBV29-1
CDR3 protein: CSVGGIRGASYNEQFF
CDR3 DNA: TGCAGCGTTGGGGGAATACGCGGGGCCTCCTACAATGAGCAGTTCTTC

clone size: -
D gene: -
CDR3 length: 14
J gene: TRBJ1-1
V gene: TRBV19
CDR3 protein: CASSMNPGVTEAFF
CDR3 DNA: TGTGCCAGTAGTATGAACCCAGGGGTTACTGAAGCTTTCTTT

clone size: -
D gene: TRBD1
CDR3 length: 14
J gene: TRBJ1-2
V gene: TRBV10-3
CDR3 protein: CAISEGTDVYGYTF
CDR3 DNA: TGTGCCATCAGTGAAGGGACAGACGTCTATGGCTACACCTTC

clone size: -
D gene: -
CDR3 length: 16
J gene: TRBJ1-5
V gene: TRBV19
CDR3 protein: CASSIGGLGQNQPQHF
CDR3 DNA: TGTGCCAGTAGTATAGGGGGGCTAGGACAGAATCAGCCCCAGCATTTT

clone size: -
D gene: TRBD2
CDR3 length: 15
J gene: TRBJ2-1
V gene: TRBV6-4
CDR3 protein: CASSPLASSYNEQFF
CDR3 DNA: TGTGCCAGCAGTCCACTAGCGAGCTCCTACAATGAGCAGTTCTTC

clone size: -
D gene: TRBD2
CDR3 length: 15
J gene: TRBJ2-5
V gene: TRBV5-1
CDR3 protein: CASSLASGRVETQYF
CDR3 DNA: TGCGCCAGCAGCTTGGCCAGCGGGAGGGTTGAGACCCAGTACTTC

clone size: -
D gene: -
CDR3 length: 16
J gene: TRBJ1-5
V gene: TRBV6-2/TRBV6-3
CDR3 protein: CASSYNWASPNQPQHF
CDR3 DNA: TGTGCCAGCAGTTACAACTGGGCTTCTCCCAATCAGCCCCAGCATTTT

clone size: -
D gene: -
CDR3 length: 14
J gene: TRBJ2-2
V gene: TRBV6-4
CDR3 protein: CASSVGQNTGELFF
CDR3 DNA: TGTGCCAGCAGTGTTGGGCAAAACACCGGGGAGCTGTTTTTT

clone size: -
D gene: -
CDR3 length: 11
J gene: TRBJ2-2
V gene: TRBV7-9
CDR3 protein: CASSASLELFF
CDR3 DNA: TGTGCCAGCAGCGCGAGCTTGGAGCTGTTTTTT

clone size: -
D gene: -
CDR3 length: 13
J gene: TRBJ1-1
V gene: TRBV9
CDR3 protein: CASSVSGNTEAFF
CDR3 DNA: TGTGCCAGCAGCGTATCAGGGAACACTGAAGCTTTCTTT

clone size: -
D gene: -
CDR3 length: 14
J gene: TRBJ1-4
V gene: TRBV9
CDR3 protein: CASRPGGENEKLFF
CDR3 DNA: TGTGCCAGCAGGCCCGGGGGGGAGAATGAAAAACTGTTTTTT

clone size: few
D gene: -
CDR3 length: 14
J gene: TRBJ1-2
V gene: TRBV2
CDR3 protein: CASSVWGQSGGYTF
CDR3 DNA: TGTGCCAGCAGTGTCTGGGGGCAATCGGGAGGCTACACCTTC

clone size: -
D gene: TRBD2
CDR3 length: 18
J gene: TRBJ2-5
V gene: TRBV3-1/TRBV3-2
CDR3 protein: CASSPGTGGGTPGETQYF
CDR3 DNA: TGTGCCAGCAGCCCAGGAACGGGAGGGGGGACCCCGGGCGAGACCCAGTACTTC

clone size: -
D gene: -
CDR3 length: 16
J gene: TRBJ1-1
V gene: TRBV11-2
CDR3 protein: CASSLGLLRGENEAFF
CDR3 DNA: TGTGCCAGCAGCTTAGGGCTCCTTCGGGGGGAGAATGAAGCTTTCTTT

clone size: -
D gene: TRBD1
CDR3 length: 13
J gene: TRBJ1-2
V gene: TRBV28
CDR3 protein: CASSIDREDGYTF
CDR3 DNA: TGTGCCAGCAGCATCGACAGGGAGGATGGCTACACCTTC

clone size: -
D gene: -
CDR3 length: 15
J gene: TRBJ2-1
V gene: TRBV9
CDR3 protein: CASSYLELVGNEQFF
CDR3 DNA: TGTGCCAGCAGCTACCTGGAACTAGTCGGGAATGAGCAGTTCTTC

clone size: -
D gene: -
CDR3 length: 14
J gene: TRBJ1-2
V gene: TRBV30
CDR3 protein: CAWSRGMGDYGYTF
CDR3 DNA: TGTGCCTGGAGTAGGGGGATGGGGGACTATGGCTACACCTTC

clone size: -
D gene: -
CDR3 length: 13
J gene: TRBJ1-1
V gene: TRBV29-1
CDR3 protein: CSAEGQTNTEAFF
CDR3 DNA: TGCAGCGCTGAAGGACAGACGAACACTGAAGCTTTCTTT

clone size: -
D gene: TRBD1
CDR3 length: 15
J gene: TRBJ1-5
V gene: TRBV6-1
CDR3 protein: CASSERGQGFQPQHF
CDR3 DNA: TGTGCCAGCAGTGAAAGGGGACAGGGTTTTCAGCCCCAGCATTTT

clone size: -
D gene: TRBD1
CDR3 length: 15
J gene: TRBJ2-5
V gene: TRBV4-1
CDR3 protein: CASSPSTGEVETQYF
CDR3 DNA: TGCGCCAGCAGCCCCTCGACAGGGGAGGTAGAGACCCAGTACTTC

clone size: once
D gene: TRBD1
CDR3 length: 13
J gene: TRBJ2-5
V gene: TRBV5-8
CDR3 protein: CASSDARGKTQYF
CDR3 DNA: TGTGCCAGCAGCGACGCCAGGGGGAAGACCCAGTACTTC

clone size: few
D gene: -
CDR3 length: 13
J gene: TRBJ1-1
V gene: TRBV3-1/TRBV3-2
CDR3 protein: CASSQGGGNEAFF
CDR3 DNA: TGTGCCAGCAGCCAAGGGGGGGGAAATGAAGCTTTCTTT

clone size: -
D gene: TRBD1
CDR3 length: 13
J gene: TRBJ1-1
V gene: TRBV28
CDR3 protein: CASSPGQGIRAFF
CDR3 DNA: TGTGCCAGCAGCCCGGGACAGGGGATCAGAGCTTTCTTT

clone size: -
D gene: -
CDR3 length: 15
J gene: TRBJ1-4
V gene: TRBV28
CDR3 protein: CASSPPTPTNEKLFF
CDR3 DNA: TGTGCCAGCAGTCCCCCGACTCCAACTAATGAAAAACTGTTTTTT

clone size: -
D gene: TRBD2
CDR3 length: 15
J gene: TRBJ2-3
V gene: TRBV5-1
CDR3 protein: CASSLAAGGPDTQYF
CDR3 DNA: TGCGCCAGCAGCTTGGCCGCGGGGGGCCCAGATACGCAGTATTTT

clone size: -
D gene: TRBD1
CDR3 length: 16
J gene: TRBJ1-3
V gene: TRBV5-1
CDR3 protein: CASSLAQGASGNTIYF
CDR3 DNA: TGCGCCAGCAGCTTGGCTCAGGGGGCCTCTGGAAACACCATATATTTT

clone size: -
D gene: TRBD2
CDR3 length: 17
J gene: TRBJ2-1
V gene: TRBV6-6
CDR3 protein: CASSPNFLAGGTSEQFF
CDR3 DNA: TGTGCCAGCAGTCCCAACTTTTTAGCGGGGGGGACTAGTGAGCAGTTCTTC

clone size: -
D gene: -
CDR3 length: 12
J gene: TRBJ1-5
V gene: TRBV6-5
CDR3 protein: CASSSRGQPQHF
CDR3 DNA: TGTGCCAGCAGTTCCCGGGGGCAGCCCCAGCATTTT

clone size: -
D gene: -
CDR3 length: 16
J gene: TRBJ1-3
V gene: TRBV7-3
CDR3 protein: CASSLSAGYSGNTIYF
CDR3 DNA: TGTGCCAGCAGCTTATCGGCAGGGTACTCTGGAAACACCATATATTTT

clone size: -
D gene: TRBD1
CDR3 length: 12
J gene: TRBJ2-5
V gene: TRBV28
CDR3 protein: CASSPLDRAQHF
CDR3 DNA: TGTGCCAGCAGCCCCCTGGACAGGGCACAGCACTTC

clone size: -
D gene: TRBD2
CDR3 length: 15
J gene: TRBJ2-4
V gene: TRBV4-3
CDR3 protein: CASSQATSGKNIQYF
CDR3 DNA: TGCGCCAGCAGCCAAGCGACTAGCGGCAAGAACATTCAGTACTTC

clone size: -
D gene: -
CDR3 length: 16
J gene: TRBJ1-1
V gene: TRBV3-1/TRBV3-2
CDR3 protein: CASSPGERVGNTEAFF
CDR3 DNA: TGTGCCAGCAGCCCGGGAGAAAGGGTAGGGAACACTGAAGCTTTCTTT

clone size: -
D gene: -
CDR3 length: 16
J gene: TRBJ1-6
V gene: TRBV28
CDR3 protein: CASIESRGLGNSPLHF
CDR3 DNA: TGTGCCAGCATCGAAAGTAGGGGGTTAGGAAATTCACCCCTCCACTTT

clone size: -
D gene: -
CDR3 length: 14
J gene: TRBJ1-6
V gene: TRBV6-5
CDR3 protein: CARLVSSYNSPLHF
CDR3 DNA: TGTGCCAGGCTCGTCAGCTCCTATAATTCACCCCTCCACTTT

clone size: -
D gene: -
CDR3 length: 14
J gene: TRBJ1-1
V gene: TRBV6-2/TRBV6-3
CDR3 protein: CASSYISGNTEAFF
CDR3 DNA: TGTGCCAGCAGTTACATTTCAGGGAACACTGAAGCTTTCTTT